Listed below are T cell receptor beta chains from one sample, sequenced in a study of blood T cell repertoires in COVID-19. Generated by immunoSEQ multiplex PCR, the TCRdb table keeps only in-frame clones and is missing some. Of roughly 210,000 clones listed, roughly 84% are singletons. Material: PBMCs or T cells enriched from blood (not recorded which). These receptors were collected from a man in his thirties or forties in a cohort exposed to, infected with or recovered from COVID-19 (not recorded which). The CDR3 runs from the conserved cysteine through the conserved F or W. D genes are given only for firm matches. Some rows have no size entry. The others give once, few or many, or a class for an expanded clone.

D	size	V	J	CDR3	DNA
TRBD2	.	TRBV5-8	TRBJ2-1	CASSLGLAGYNEQFF	TGTGCCAGCAGCTTGGGACTAGCGGGGTACAATGAGCAGTTCTTC
.	.	TRBV19	TRBJ1-5	CASRNPGEGWAYSNQPQHF	TGTGCCAGTAGAAACCCAGGGGAGGGCTGGGCCTATAGCAATCAGCCCCAGCATTTT
.	.	TRBV11-3	TRBJ2-3	CASSFRTGVFTDTQYF	TGTGCCAGCAGCTTCCGAACGGGAGTCTTCACAGATACGCAGTATTTT
.	few	TRBV6-4	TRBJ2-1	CASSLTGAGSYNEQFF	TGTGCCAGCAGTCTGACGGGAGCTGGTTCCTACAATGAGCAGTTCTTC
.	once	TRBV7-3	TRBJ2-2	CASSQVGPPSTNTGELFF	TGTGCCAGCAGCCAGGTGGGGCCTCCGTCAACGAACACCGGGGAGCTGTTTTTT
TRBD1	.	TRBV11-2	TRBJ2-7	CASSLEATGISEQYF	TGTGCCAGCAGCTTAGAAGCGACAGGGATTTCCGAGCAGTACTTC
TRBD2	.	TRBV4-2	TRBJ2-3	CASSLTSASTDTQYF	TGTGCCAGCAGTCTGACTAGCGCAAGCACAGATACGCAGTATTTT
TRBD2	once	TRBV5-1	TRBJ2-1	CASSSSGNSYNEQFF	TGCGCCAGCAGTTCGAGCGGGAATTCCTACAATGAGCAGTTCTTC
.	few	TRBV28	TRBJ1-5	CASAVFGQPQHF	TGTGCCAGCGCGGTATTTGGTCAGCCCCAGCATTTT
TRBD1	.	TRBV2	TRBJ2-6	CASSEADRGRLPGSGANVLTF	TGTGCCAGCAGTGAAGCAGACAGGGGGCGGCTTCCCGGGAGTGGGGCCAACGTCCTGACTTTC
TRBD1	.	TRBV18	TRBJ2-7	CASSPLDRGLYEQYF	TGTGCCAGCTCACCTTTGGACAGGGGGCTCTACGAGCAGTACTTC
TRBD2	.	TRBV28	TRBJ2-3	CASSLLAGVTDTQYF	TGTGCCAGCAGTTTACTGGCGGGAGTAACAGATACGCAGTATTTT
.	few	TRBV5-6	TRBJ1-2	CASSLGPTDYGYTF	TGTGCCAGCAGCTTGGGACCGACAGATTATGGCTACACCTTC
.	.	TRBV7-8	TRBJ2-1	CASSLGTGSNEQFF	TGTGCCAGCAGCTTAGGCACAGGGAGCAATGAGCAGTTCTTC
TRBD1	.	TRBV3-1/TRBV3-2	TRBJ2-7	CASSRHSGTGSYEQYF	TGTGCCAGCAGCCGTCATTCCGGGACAGGCTCCTACGAGCAGTACTTC
TRBD1	.	TRBV28	TRBJ1-1	CASSFRGLGEAFF	TGTGCCAGCAGTTTCAGGGGGCTGGGTGAAGCTTTCTTT
.	.	TRBV21-1	TRBJ2-7	CASSKVPGSYSFYPQETYEQYF	TGTGCCAGCAGCAAAGTCCCCGGGTCGTATTCCTTTTACCCACAGGAAACCTACGAGCAGTACTTC
.	.	TRBV27	TRBJ2-3	CASTGPDTQYF	TGTGCCAGCACAGGGCCAGATACGCAGTATTTT
.	few	TRBV5-1	TRBJ2-3	CASSSGDIGTDTQYF	TGCGCCAGCAGCTCCGGCGACATAGGCACAGATACGCAGTATTTT
.	.	TRBV19	TRBJ1-1	CASSLLVLPGGGEAFF	TGTGCCAGTAGCCTTCTCGTCTTGCCCGGGGGGGGTGAAGCTTTCTTT
TRBD2	.	TRBV7-6	TRBJ2-1	CASSLRTSGRGSYNEQFF	TGTGCCAGCAGCTTAAGGACTAGCGGGAGGGGGTCCTACAATGAGCAGTTCTTC
.	.	TRBV7-3	TRBJ2-7	CASSLTPALPGEQYF	TGTGCCAGCAGCTTAACACCGGCGCTACCGGGAGAGCAGTACTTC
TRBD1	.	TRBV24-1	TRBJ2-7	CATSKSDRVYEQYF	TGTGCCACCAGCAAGTCCGACAGGGTGTACGAGCAGTACTTC
TRBD2	few	TRBV10-3	TRBJ2-1	CAISESLGLAVISYNEQFF	TGTGCCATCAGTGAGAGTTTGGGACTAGCGGTCATCTCCTACAATGAGCAGTTCTTC
TRBD2	.	TRBV7-9	TRBJ2-2	CASSLSSGLAHRELFF	TGTGCCAGCAGCTTATCGTCCGGACTAGCCCACCGGGAGCTGTTTTTT
TRBD2	.	TRBV4-3	TRBJ2-7	CASSQDLGRMAGVYYEQYF	TGCGCCAGCAGCCAAGATCTGGGTAGGATGGCGGGAGTCTACTACGAGCAGTACTTC
.	.	TRBV5-1	TRBJ2-5	CASSHGSKRSQETQYF	TGCGCCAGCTCTCACGGGTCTAAGCGTAGCCAAGAGACCCAGTACTTC
TRBD1	.	TRBV18	TRBJ2-7	CASSLTTGTALYEQYF	TGTGCCAGCTCACTAACCACCGGGACAGCACTATACGAGCAGTACTTC
.	once	TRBV27	TRBJ2-7	CASSLSQRYVSYEQYF	TGTGCCAGCAGTTTATCTCAGCGGTACGTCTCCTACGAGCAGTACTTC
.	.	TRBV28	TRBJ1-6	CASTGQNFNSPLHF	TGTGCCAGCACCGGACAGAACTTTAATTCACCCCTCCACTTT
.	.	TRBV19	TRBJ1-5	CASTFSNQPQHF	TGTGCCAGTACGTTTAGCAATCAGCCCCAGCATTTT
.	.	TRBV18	TRBJ2-5	CASSGPTGRETQYF	TGTGCCAGCTCAGGCCCGACAGGCCGCGAGACCCAGTACTTC
TRBD2	.	TRBV7-9	TRBJ2-7	CASSGRDAEQYF	TGTGCCAGTAGCGGGAGAGATGCGGAGCAGTACTTC
.	.	TRBV19	TRBJ2-7	CASSRTAAYEQYF	TGTGCCAGTAGCAGGACAGCAGCCTACGAGCAGTACTTC
.	.	TRBV6-1	TRBJ1-3	CASSEAQGGRRVGNTIYF	TGTGCCAGCAGTGAAGCCCAGGGAGGGCGGAGGGTTGGAAACACCATATATTTT
.	.	TRBV7-9	TRBJ1-5	CASSLGEPQHF	TGTGCCAGCAGCCTCGGGGAGCCCCAGCATTTT
TRBD2	.	TRBV25-1	TRBJ2-7	CASSEGLAGGSYEQYF	TGTGCCAGCAGTGAAGGTCTGGCGGGGGGATCCTACGAGCAGTACTTC
.	once	TRBV5-4	TRBJ2-2	CASSLEGTGELFF	TGTGCCAGCAGCTTGGAGGGGACCGGGGAGCTGTTTTTT
TRBD2	.	TRBV11-2	TRBJ2-4	CASSLTSSGRALAKNIQYF	TGTGCCAGCAGCTTAACCAGTAGCGGGAGGGCGTTAGCCAAAAACATTCAGTACTTC
.	.	TRBV19	TRBJ2-2	CASSIQSGTGELFF	TGTGCCAGTAGTATTCAATCGGGGACCGGGGAGCTGTTTTTT
.	.	TRBV4-1	TRBJ1-3	CASSQVPGRKAGNTIYF	TGCGCCAGCAGCCAGGTCCCTGGGAGGAAGGCTGGAAACACCATATATTTT
.	.	TRBV19	TRBJ1-5	CASSIRRQKGQPQHF	TGTGCCAGTAGTATCCGCCGACAGAAGGGTCAGCCCCAGCATTTT
TRBD2	.	TRBV4-1	TRBJ2-3	CASSQGRLAGRTDTQYF	TGCGCCAGCAGCCAGGGGAGACTAGCGGGACGCACAGATACGCAGTATTTT
.	.	TRBV21-1	TRBJ2-7	CASSVNPGCLYEQYF	TGTGCCAGCAGCGTAAACCCAGGGTGTCTGTACGAGCAGTACTTC
.	few	TRBV27	TRBJ1-5	CASSLFASLNNQPQHF	TGTGCCAGCAGTTTATTTGCTTCACTCAATAATCAGCCCCAGCATTTT
.	.	TRBV29-1	TRBJ2-7	CSVAQTAYEQYF	TGCAGCGTTGCCCAGACAGCCTACGAGCAGTACTTC
.	.	TRBV28	TRBJ1-5	CASSFSLSGSSNQPQHF	TGTGCCAGCAGTTTTTCGCTATCGGGGTCCAGCAATCAGCCCCAGCATTTT
.	few	TRBV9	TRBJ2-7	CASSVRGSDYEQYF	TGTGCCAGCAGCGTTCGGGGATCCGACTACGAGCAGTACTTC
.	.	TRBV27	TRBJ1-1	CASSLSMTGRQTQMNTEAFF	TGTGCCAGCAGTTTATCGATGACAGGCCGACAGACTCAAATGAACACTGAAGCTTTCTTT
.	.	TRBV6-5	TRBJ1-2	CASTLEGGAYGYTF	TGTGCCAGCACCTTAGAAGGGGGGGCTTATGGCTACACCTTC
TRBD2	.	TRBV28	TRBJ2-3	CASNQSPIAGGFTDTQYF	TGTGCCAGCAATCAGTCTCCTATAGCGGGAGGGTTCACAGATACGCAGTATTTT
TRBD1	few	TRBV4-3	TRBJ1-2	CASSQARDRVGYTF	TGCGCCAGCAGCCAAGCGCGGGACAGGGTTGGCTACACCTTC
.	.	TRBV10-2	TRBJ1-2	CASSTGYGYTF	TGCGCCAGCAGTACAGGCTATGGCTACACCTTC
TRBD1	.	TRBV7-9	TRBJ2-1	CASSFSGGSYNEQFF	TGTGCCAGCAGCTTCTCAGGGGGCTCCTACAATGAGCAGTTCTTC
TRBD1	.	TRBV5-6	TRBJ1-5	CASSQGGQPQHF	TGTGCCAGCTCTCAGGGGGGACAGCCCCAGCATTTT
TRBD2	.	TRBV14	TRBJ2-3	CASSPIGLGDTQYF	TGTGCCAGCAGCCCGATAGGACTAGGGGATACGCAGTATTTT
TRBD2	.	TRBV27	TRBJ2-1	CASSLSRTSGRVVNEQFF	TGTGCCAGCAGTTTATCCCGGACTAGCGGGAGGGTGGTAAATGAGCAGTTCTTC
.	.	TRBV5-6	TRBJ2-5	CASSLIQETQYF	TGTGCCAGCAGCTTAATACAAGAGACCCAGTACTTC